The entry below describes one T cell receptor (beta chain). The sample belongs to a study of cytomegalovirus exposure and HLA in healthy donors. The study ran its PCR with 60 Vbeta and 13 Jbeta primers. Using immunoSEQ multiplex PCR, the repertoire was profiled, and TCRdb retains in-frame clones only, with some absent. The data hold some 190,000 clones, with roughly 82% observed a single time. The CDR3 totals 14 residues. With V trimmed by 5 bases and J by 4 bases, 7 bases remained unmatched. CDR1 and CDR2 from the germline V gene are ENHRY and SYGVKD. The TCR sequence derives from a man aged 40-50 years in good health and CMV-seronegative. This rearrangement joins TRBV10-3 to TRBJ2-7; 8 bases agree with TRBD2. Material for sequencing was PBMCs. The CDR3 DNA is TGTGCCATCAGTACTAGCGGTTCCCAATACGAGCAGTACTTC. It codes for CAISTSGSQYEQYF.